Shown below are 32 T cell receptor beta chains from a single sample sequenced in a study of T-cell memory formation after mild COVID-19. Using its own MiXCR run on the 5' RACE reads, TCRdb lists one record per CDR3 protein. The table lists hundreds of thousands of distinct CDR3 sequences, approximately 16% of them singletons. The source material was PBMCs or a T cell subset sorted from them (not recorded which). The receptors originated from a man aged 18-30 years who had mild COVID-19 (a few samples of this study predate the infection). Cell type and time point are not known.

This clonotype was found a few times. V usage is TRBV5-1 and J usage is TRBJ2-3, with TRBD2 matching over 8 bases. Germline V gives CDR1 SGHRS, CDR2 YFSETQ. CDR3 length: 16 residues. Trimming cost V 3 bases and J 0 bases; bases outside gene matches: 6. This CDR3 is CASSWLLAASTDTQYF. The CDR3 region has the DNA TGCGCCAGCAGCTGGTTACTAGCGGCGAGCACAGATACGCAGTATTTT. The full variable domain, its missing parts supplied by reference TRBV5-1 and TRBJ2-3, is KAGVTQTPRYLIKTRGQQVTLSCSPISGHRSVSWYQQTPGQGLQFLFEYFSETQRNKGNFPGRFSGRQFSNSRSEMNVSTLELGDSALYLCASSWLLAASTDTQYFGPGTRLTVL.

This rearrangement joins TRBV6-5 to TRBJ1-1, with D tentatively TRBD1 (5 bases). CDR1 and CDR2 (germline): MNHEY, SVGAGI. The CDR3 is 12 amino acids. V shed 3 bases and J shed 9 bases, with 11 bases lying between them. The CDR3 reads CASSYAQGKAFF. The CDR3 bases are TGTGCCAGCAGTTATGCCCAGGGAAAAGCTTTCTTT.

The chain joins TRBV5-1 to TRBJ2-7; D may match TRBD1 or TRBD2 (5 bases each). This CDR3 spans 13 amino acids. V was trimmed by 4 bases and J by 4 bases, leaving 12 bases between them. Per the germline V gene, CDR1 is SGHRS and CDR2 is YFSETQ. The CDR3 region has the DNA TGCGCCAGCAGCCGGGACGGCGGGTACGAGCAGTACGTC. This translates into CASSRDGGYEQYV.

The chain links TRBV7-6 to TRBJ1-1; D unresolved. V was clipped by 1 base and J by 0 bases, with 6 bases between them. CDR1 and CDR2 from the germline V gene are SGHVS and FNYEAQ. The CDR3 sequence is 14 residues long. CDR3 bases: TGTGCCAGCAGCTTAGAACAGTTGAACACTGAAGCTTTCTTT. Protein product: CASSLEQLNTEAFF. Based on the CDR3 plus reference TRBV7-6 and TRBJ1-1, the full variable domain is GAGVSQSPRYKVTKRGQDVALRCDPISGHVSLYWYRQALGQGPEFLTYFNYEAQQDKSGLPNDRFSAERPEGSISTLTIQRTEQRDSAMYRCASSLEQLNTEAFFGQGTRLTVV.

Only a few counts were recorded for this clonotype. The CDR3 DNA follows: TGTGCCAGCAGCCCTCTGGGAGGCGGGGGGGAGCGGACGCAGTATTTT. Translation gives CASSPLGGGGERTQYF. This chain joins TRBV7-3 and TRBJ2-3; the match to TRBD2 covers 9 bases. Germline loops: CDR1 SGHTA, CDR2 FQGTGA. The V segment lost 5 bases and the J segment 9 bases; nucleotides outside the gene matches: 15. The CDR3 is made up of 16 amino acids. The entire variable domain, with the rest obtained from reference TRBV7-3 and TRBJ2-3, is as follows: GAGVSQTPSNKVTEKGKYVELRCDPISGHTALYWYRQSLGQGPEFLIYFQGTGAADDSGLPNDRFFAVRPEGSVSTLKIQRTERGDSAVYLCASSPLGGGGERTQYFGPGTRLTVL.

This rearrangement joins TRBV18 to TRBJ1-6, with D maybe TRBD1 (6 bases). Germline V CDR1 and CDR2: KGHSH, LQKENI. This CDR3 is 15 amino acids long. The V gene lost 4 bases and the J gene lost 6 bases, with 13 bases spanning the gap. CDR3 sequence reads: CASSLAGTSNSPLHF. In DNA form, the CDR3 reads TGTGCCAGCTCACTTGCCGGGACAAGTAATTCACCCCTCCACTTT.

The J gene is TRBJ1-4, the V gene TRBV5-1, with 7 bases that match TRBD1. This CDR3 is built from 15 residues. The germline gives CDR1 SGHRS, CDR2 YFSETQ. Trimming at V came to 0 bases and at J to 8 bases, leaving 7 bases not matched to a gene. The CDR3 bases are TGCGCCAGCAGCTTGGCCCAAGGGGGCACAGAAAAACTGTTTTTT. Its translation: CASSLAQGGTEKLFF.

V gene TRBV2 combines with J gene TRBJ1-5, with 8 positions matching TRBD1. V trimming: 8 bases; J trimming: 6 bases; junction bases outside the gene matches: 6. CDR1 and CDR2 (germline): SNHLY, FYNNEI. The CDR3 spans 13 residues. DNA for the CDR3: TGTGCCAGCGAGGGACAGGTTTGTCAGCCCCAGCATTTT. It encodes CASEGQVCQPQHF.

This clonotype occurred a few times. The V and J genes are TRBV7-9 and TRBJ1-1, with unresolved D. This CDR3 comprises 13 residues. Looked up from germline, CDR1 is SEHNR and CDR2 is FQNEAQ (reference sequence). V lost 5 bases, J lost 7 bases, and 14 bases lay in between. CDR3 in amino acids: CASSPSLGNEAFF. CDR3 bases: TGTGCCAGCAGCCCGTCCCTGGGGAATGAAGCTTTCTTT.

This clonotype was counted ten times or more. This chain joins TRBV10-3 and TRBJ1-5, with D hard to call. The ends were cut back, 3 bases at V and 4 bases at J, with 7 bases in the middle. The CDR3 is made up of 13 amino acids. The germline gives CDR1 ENHRY, CDR2 SYGVKD. The CDR3 DNA sequence: TGTGCCATCAGTGACCTCGTAAATCAGCCCCAGCATTTT. This sequence encodes CAISDLVNQPQHF.

The V gene is TRBV12-3 or TRBV12-4, the J gene TRBJ1-2; TRBD1 might be the D (5 bases). V gave up 1 base and J gave up 4 bases, with 13 bases separating them. CDR3 length: 15 amino acids. CDR3 bases: TGTGCCAGCAGTTTAGATGGGGCGCGAGGCTATGGCTACACCTTC. This translates into CASSLDGARGYGYTF.

The V gene is TRBV7-2, the J gene TRBJ1-4; D is possibly TRBD1 (5 bases). In germline, CDR1 is SGHTA, CDR2 FQGNSA. Trimming removed 2 bases at V and 7 bases at J, with 11 bases between. The CDR3 runs 14 residues. This chain's CDR3 is CASSLSGASEKLFF. The CDR3 coding sequence is TGTGCCAGCAGCTTAAGTGGGGCGAGTGAAAAACTGTTTTTT.

The V and J genes are TRBV7-2 and TRBJ2-5; D may be TRBD1 or TRBD2 (5 bases each). CDR3 length: 14 residues. V lost 5 bases to trimming and J lost 5 bases, with 15 bases between them. Germline values: CDR1 SGHTA, CDR2 FQGNSA. CDR3: CASSRRGHGETQYF. The CDR3 nucleotides read TGTGCCAGCAGCCGCCGGGGCCACGGGGAGACCCAGTACTTC.

The chain links TRBV5-1 to TRBJ2-7; D may be TRBD2 (5 bases). Deletions cut 1 base from V and 3 bases from J, with 17 bases between. The CDR3 contains 16 residues. Germline V CDR1 and CDR2: SGHRS, YFSETQ. This chain's CDR3 is CASSLQPAGGGYEQYF. For the CDR3, the DNA is TGCGCCAGCAGCTTGCAACCGGCAGGAGGAGGCTACGAGCAGTACTTC.

Only a few counts were recorded for this clonotype. The chain uses TRBV4-3 and TRBJ1-2; D ambiguous. CDR1 is LGHNA and CDR2 is YSLEER in the germline V gene. This CDR3 comprises 13 residues. The V end lost 1 base, the J end lost 3 bases, and 6 bases lay between the germline ends. This chain's CDR3 is CASSQGVHYGYTF. The CDR3 DNA follows: TGCGCCAGCAGCCAAGGGGTGCACTATGGCTACACCTTC.

V gene TRBV5-1 combines with J gene TRBJ1-1, with D perhaps matching TRBD1 (5 bases). CDR3 length: 14 residues. CDR1 is SGHRS, CDR2 YFSETQ, per germline. Trimming stripped 4 bases from V and 4 bases from J, with 14 bases between. The CDR3 reads CASSRDGSGTEAFF. CDR3 bases: TGCGCCAGCAGCCGGGACGGGTCTGGCACTGAAGCTTTCTTT.

A few counts support this clonotype. This chain's CDR3 is CASSPDGFVDTIYF. CDR3 coding DNA: TGCGCCAGCAGCCCAGACGGGTTCGTCGACACCATATATTTT. The chain employs TRBV4-3 and TRBJ1-3; no firm D call. The ends were cut back, 4 bases at V and 8 bases at J, with 15 bases in the middle. The CDR3 has 14 residues. The germline V gene has CDR1 LGHNA and CDR2 YSLEER.

This clonotype has more than one count but fewer than ten. The CDR3 here is CAREEGAETQYF. CDR3 coding DNA: TGTGCCCGAGAGGAGGGGGCAGAGACCCAGTACTTC. V and J are TRBV30 and TRBJ2-5; D perhaps matches TRBD1 (7 bases). CDR1 is GTSNPN, CDR2 SVGIG, per germline (reference sequence). The CDR3 is made up of 12 amino acids. The V end lost 8 bases, the J end lost 4 bases, and 14 bases lay between the germline ends.

Notes on this clonotype: Since no conserved phenylalanine or tryptophan closes the CDR3, a read error is the likely cause. CDR3 loop: CASSEAEPGPFYEQYI. As DNA, the CDR3 is TGTGCCAGCAGTGAAGCTGAGCCAGGACCTTTCTACGAGCAGTACATC. The chain carries TRBV2 and TRBJ2-7; the D is unclear. Trimming took off 0 bases at V and 3 bases at J, with 15 bases between the two ends. This CDR3 has 16 residues. The germline V gene has CDR1 SNHLY and CDR2 FYNNEI.

This clonotype was seen a few times. The J gene is TRBJ1-4, the V gene TRBV5-1, with D maybe TRBD1 (5 bases). V lost 1 base to trimming and J lost 2 bases, with 15 bases between them. The CDR3 sequence is 17 residues long. The germline CDR1 and CDR2 sequences are SGHRS and YFSETQ. The CDR3 region has the DNA TGCGCCAGCAGCTTGATCCGGGGGGGTTCTACTAATGAAAAACTGTTTTTT. Amino acid sequence: CASSLIRGGSTNEKLFF. The entire variable domain, with the rest obtained from reference TRBV5-1 and TRBJ1-4, is as follows: KAGVTQTPRYLIKTRGQQVTLSCSPISGHRSVSWYQQTPGQGLQFLFEYFSETQRNKGNFPGRFSGRQFSNSRSEMNVSTLELGDSALYLCASSLIRGGSTNEKLFFGSGTQLSVL.

This clonotype showed up just a few times. This chain uses TRBV30 with TRBJ1-1; perhaps TRBD1 as D (5 bases). From germline, CDR1 is GTSNPN and CDR2 SVGIG (reference sequence). The CDR3 runs 15 residues. Deletions cut 1 base from V and 0 bases from J, with 12 bases between. CDR3 protein: CAWSGGLHMNTEAFF. Written as DNA, the CDR3 is TGTGCCTGGAGTGGGGGACTCCACATGAACACTGAAGCTTTCTTT.

The chain carries TRBV3-1 and TRBJ1-5; D may be TRBD1 (6 bases). Germline-derived CDR1 and CDR2 are LGHDT and YNNKEL (reference sequence). The ends were cut back, 4 bases at V and 7 bases at J, with 11 bases in the middle. The CDR3 spans 13 residues. CDR3 amino acids: CASSPRQAQPQHF. For the CDR3, the DNA is TGTGCCAGCAGCCCCCGACAGGCCCAGCCCCAGCATTTT.

This clonotype was observed a few times. The genes are TRBV20-1 and TRBJ2-7, with D possibly called TRBD1 or TRBD2 (5 bases each). CDR3 length: 14 amino acids. Germline assignment: CDR1 DFQATT and CDR2 SNEGSKA (reference sequence). The germline V and J ends were trimmed by 6 bases and 6 bases, with 21 bases remaining between them. CDR3 bases: TGCAGTGCCCTCGGTTCCGGGACGCACCCCGAGCAGTACGTC. This sequence encodes CSALGSGTHPEQYV.

The table lists this clonotype with a few counts. CDR3 residues: CASSLGTGKVETQYF. CDR3 sequence (DNA): TGTGCCAGCAGCTTAGGGACAGGAAAGGTAGAGACCCAGTACTTC. V is TRBV7-2 and J is TRBJ2-5, with 7 bases identical to TRBD1. This CDR3 contains 15 residues. J gave up 4 bases and V 1 base, and 6 bases lay outside the gene matches. Germline V lookup: CDR1 SGHTA, CDR2 FQGNSA.

V usage is TRBV21-1 and J usage is TRBJ2-4; TRBD2 is the table's D call, not checked against the DNA. TRBV21-1 is a known pseudogene. The CDR3 covers 17 residues. The CDR3 sequence: CASSGVSGSRAKNIQYF. The DNA for the CDR3 is TGTGCCAGCAGTGGCGTCAGCGGGTCAAGGGCCAAAAACATTCAGTACTTC.

This clonotype turned up a few times. The chain links TRBV5-1 to TRBJ1-6; D is uncertain. Looked up from germline, CDR1 is SGHRS and CDR2 is YFSETQ. The CDR3 consists of 16 residues. The V gene lost 1 base and the J gene lost 0 bases, with 8 bases spanning the gap. This CDR3 is CASSLTASSYNSPLHF. The CDR3 coding sequence is TGCGCCAGCAGCTTGACAGCCAGCTCCTATAATTCACCCCTCCACTTT.

This clonotype has just a few counts. Here the CDR3 DNA reads TGTGCCAGCAGCGCGGGACTAGCGGGGGGCAGGGATACGCAGTATTTT. It specifies CASSAGLAGGRDTQYF. This chain uses TRBV7-2 with TRBJ2-3; 15 bases line up with TRBD2. The germline V gene encodes CDR1 SGHTA and CDR2 FQGNSA. Trimming at V came to 5 bases and at J to 6 bases, leaving 6 bases not matched to a gene. The CDR3 totals 16 residues.

V and J are TRBV2 and TRBJ2-7; 8 bases are a match to TRBD2. The CDR3 consists of 15 residues. V gave up 7 bases and J gave up 4 bases; unmatched junction bases: 12. CDR1 and CDR2 (germline): SNHLY, FYNNEI. DNA for the CDR3: TGTGCCAGCAAGCGGGGTAGCGGGGAAAATTACGAGCAGTACGTC. Translating it yields CASKRGSGENYEQYV.

This clonotype was observed many times. The chain has TRBV7-2 and TRBJ2-7, with D possibly TRBD1 on 6 matching bases. This CDR3 has 13 residues. Germline assignment: CDR1 SGHTA and CDR2 FQGNSA. The V end was cut by 5 bases, the J end by 2 bases, with 10 bases between. The chain's CDR3 is CASSTQGTYEQYF. The CDR3 region has the DNA TGTGCCAGCAGCACACAGGGAACCTACGAGCAGTACTTC.

The V call is TRBV24-1, the J call TRBJ1-2, with D hard to call. CDR1 KGHDR and CDR2 SFDVKD come from the germline V gene. This CDR3 spans 17 amino acids. The germline V and J ends were trimmed by 3 bases and 4 bases, with 20 bases remaining between them. The CDR3 loop is CATSDPEPPDGLYGYTF. The CDR3 nucleotides are TGTGCCACCAGTGATCCCGAGCCCCCGGACGGACTCTATGGCTACACCTTC.

The V and J genes are TRBV6-2 or TRBV6-3 and TRBJ1-5; D unclear. The V gene lost 2 bases and the J gene lost 5 bases, with 13 bases spanning the gap. Germline V gene sequence: CDR1 MNHEY, CDR2 SVGEGT. The CDR3 totals 15 residues. CDR3 residues: CASSYHSDLHQPQHF. CDR3 nucleotides: TGTGCCAGCAGTTACCATTCTGACCTTCATCAGCCCCAGCATTTT.

This rearrangement joins TRBV2 to TRBJ2-1; possibly TRBD1 for D (6 bases). The CDR3 is 14 amino acids. Germline-derived CDR1 and CDR2 are SNHLY and FYNNEI. V was trimmed by 3 bases and J by 4 bases, leaving 10 bases between them. CDR3 nucleotides: TGTGCCAGCAGTGAGATTACAGGGTACAATGAGCAGTTCTTC. Translating gives CASSEITGYNEQFF.